Following are 8 T cell receptor beta chains from one sample sequenced in a study of cytomegalovirus exposure and HLA in healthy donors. Amplification used 60 Vbeta primers and 13 Jbeta primers. Data came from immunoSEQ multiplex PCR; TCRdb stores just in-frame clones and leaves some out. There are roughly 73,000 clones in the sample, with 7.5% held by the top ten. The sample was PBMCs. These receptors came from a female donor in good health and CMV-seropositive.

The genes are TRBV6-1 and TRBJ1-2; 9 bases fit TRBD1. In germline, CDR1 is MNHNS, CDR2 SASEGT. The CDR3 spans 16 residues. The V gene end was trimmed by 4 bases and the J gene end by 4 bases; junction bases not matched to a gene: 10. Here the CDR3 reads CASSGQGVVISYGYTF. The CDR3 nucleotides are TGTGCCAGCAGTGGACAGGGGGTGGTCATTAGCTATGGCTACACCTTC.

V gene TRBV7-3 combines with J gene TRBJ1-6; 7 bases agree with TRBD1. Germline CDR1 is SGHTA and CDR2 is FQGTGA. V shed 5 bases, J shed 3 bases, and the junction held 4 bases outside the gene matches. The CDR3 runs 15 residues. Here the CDR3 reads CASSTTGNYNSPLHF. The CDR3 DNA is TGTGCCAGCAGCACGACAGGGAACTATAATTCACCCCTCCACTTT.

CDR3 in amino acids: CASSPPGTGDLYGYTF. The CDR3, as DNA: TGTGCCAGCAGCCCGCCAGGGACAGGGGACCTCTATGGCTACACCTTC. The chain employs TRBV5-6 and TRBJ1-2, with 10 bases that match TRBD1. There are 16 residues in the CDR3. With 4 bases clipped from V and 4 bases from J, the junction kept 10 bases outside the gene matches. CDR1 and CDR2 from the germline V gene are SGHDT and YYEEEE.

J is TRBJ2-3 and V is TRBV14; D is undetermined. In germline, CDR1 is SGHDN, CDR2 FVKESK. Trimming stripped 5 bases from V and 4 bases from J, with 10 bases between. This CDR3 is 13 amino acids long. CDR3 protein: CASSINRADTQYF. The CDR3 DNA is TGTGCCAGCAGCATAAACCGGGCAGATACGCAGTATTTT.

The rearrangement joins TRBV4-2 to TRBJ1-2; D unresolved. The CDR3 extends over 13 amino acids. CDR1 is LGHNA and CDR2 is YNFKEQ in the germline V gene. Trimming stripped 1 base from V and 5 bases from J, with 8 bases between. The DNA of the CDR3 is TGTGCCAGCAGCCAAGGGAACAGTTATGGCTACACCTTC. Its translation: CASSQGNSYGYTF.

The V gene is TRBV5-1, the J gene TRBJ1-1, with 8 nucleotides matching TRBD1. V lost 4 bases to trimming and J lost 1 base; unmatched junction nucleotides: 3. Germline V gene data show CDR1 as SGHRS and CDR2 as YFSETQ. The CDR3 consists of 14 residues. CDR3 sequence: CASSPDRENTEAFF. CDR3 DNA: TGCGCCAGCAGCCCGGACAGGGAGAACACTGAAGCTTTCTTT.

The V and J genes are TRBV27 and TRBJ2-7, with D uncertain. This CDR3 region has 15 residues. Germline CDR1 and CDR2: MNHEY and SMNVEV (reference sequence). V gave up 7 bases and J gave up 0 bases, with 16 bases separating them. Here the CDR3 DNA reads TGTGCCAGCACTCCCTTGCCAGCTAGCTCCTACGAGCAGTACTTC. As protein: CASTPLPASSYEQYF.

This chain connects TRBV9 to TRBJ2-2, with 9 bases identical to TRBD2. The CDR3 sequence is 16 residues long. Germline lookup yields CDR1 SGDLS and CDR2 YYNGEE. The trim removed 3 bases at V and 2 bases at J, leaving 5 bases unmatched. Here the CDR3 reads CASSEFSGSNTGELFF. CDR3 nucleotide sequence: TGTGCCAGCAGCGAGTTTAGCGGGAGTAACACCGGGGAGCTGTTTTTT.